Following are 21 T cell receptor beta chains from one sample sequenced in a study of cytomegalovirus exposure and HLA in healthy donors. Vbeta (60) and Jbeta (13) primers were used in the PCR. Sequencing used immunoSEQ multiplex PCR; TCRdb keeps in-frame clones, though not all of them. The data show around 120,000 clones, around 80% seen once. Sequencing input: PBMCs. The origin of the receptors is a female donor in good health and CMV-seropositive.

J is TRBJ2-5 and V is TRBV11-1; 9 bases match TRBD1. This CDR3 contains 19 residues. V lost 2 bases to trimming and J lost 6 bases; unmatched junction nucleotides: 19. Germline V gene data show CDR1 as SGHAT and CDR2 as FQDESV (reference sequence). In nucleotides, the CDR3 is TGTGCCAGCAGCTTATCGGGGGACAGGGAAAAACTGTGGACACAGACCCAGTACTTC. Residues: CASSLSGDREKLWTQTQYF.

Here the CDR3 DNA reads TGTGCCAGTAGTGTTTCGCTAGCGGGGAGATACAATGAGCAGTTCTTC. Protein sequence: CASSVSLAGRYNEQFF. The chain is built from TRBV19 and TRBJ2-1; 9 bases agree with TRBD2. Germline V gene lookup returns CDR1 LNHDA and CDR2 SQIVND (reference sequence). The CDR3 sequence is 16 residues long. J was trimmed by 4 bases and V by 5 bases; bases with no gene match: 9.

The CDR3 here is CASTPTQQAYGYTF. The CDR3 region has the DNA TGTGCCAGCACCCCGACGCAGCAGGCCTATGGCTACACCTTC. The chain links TRBV18 to TRBJ1-2, with unresolved D. The CDR3 loop spans 14 amino acids. CDR1 is KGHSH, CDR2 LQKENI, per germline. Trimming removed 8 bases at V and 4 bases at J, with 17 bases between.

V usage is TRBV30 and J usage is TRBJ2-1; D is possibly TRBD2 (6 bases). The V end lost 2 bases, the J end lost 4 bases, and 15 bases lay between the germline ends. CDR3 size: 15 residues. Looked up from germline, CDR1 is GTSNPN and CDR2 is SVGIG (reference sequence). The CDR3 spells CAWSRVGGVYNEQFF. In DNA form, the CDR3 reads TGTGCCTGGAGTAGGGTTGGAGGGGTTTACAATGAGCAGTTCTTC.

The genes are TRBV27 and TRBJ1-6; 7 bases are a match to TRBD1. In germline, CDR1 is MNHEY, CDR2 SMNVEV (reference sequence). The CDR3 runs to 16 residues. The V and J ends lost 5 bases and 0 bases, in that order; junction bases with no gene match: 4. DNA for the CDR3: TGTGCCAGCAGTACCTGGGACAGCTCCTATAATTCACCCCTCCACTTT. Its protein product is CASSTWDSSYNSPLHF.

J is TRBJ1-1 and V is TRBV11-2, with 7 nucleotides matching TRBD1. CDR1 SGHAT and CDR2 FQNNGV come from the germline V gene. The CDR3 runs to 14 residues. The junction had 7 bases not matched to a gene; V was cut back by 6 bases and J by 3 bases. CDR3 DNA sequence: TGTGCCAGCAGTAACAGGGGCTGGGACACTGAAGCTTTCTTT. The encoded protein is CASSNRGWDTEAFF.

The chain employs TRBV19 and TRBJ2-3; D might be TRBD1 (5 bases). Germline loops: CDR1 LNHDA, CDR2 SQIVND (reference sequence). The V gene lost 3 bases and the J gene lost 3 bases, with 13 bases spanning the gap. This CDR3 spans 15 amino acids. The CDR3: CASSMGRVMTDTQYF. The CDR3 region has the DNA TGTGCCAGTAGTATGGGCAGGGTCATGACAGATACGCAGTATTTT.

In its sample, this clone was seen once. V usage is TRBV10-1 and J usage is TRBJ1-1; maybe TRBD1 (5 bases). CDR1 and CDR2 (germline): WNHNN, SYGVQD (reference sequence). This CDR3 contains 10 residues. Deletions cut 6 bases from V and 7 bases from J, with 6 bases between. In nucleotides, the CDR3 is TGCGCCAGCAGGACAGTTGAAGCTTTCTTT. This translates into CASRTVEAFF.

This clone was picked up one time. This chain links TRBV5-1 with TRBJ1-1; no clear D gene. CDR1 is SGHRS, CDR2 YFSETQ, per germline. V was shortened by 4 bases and J by 5 bases, with 12 bases between the two germline ends. This CDR3 contains 13 residues. The CDR3 reads CASSANGETEAFF. DNA of the CDR3: TGCGCCAGCAGCGCCAACGGAGAAACTGAAGCTTTCTTT.

The chain employs TRBV7-9 and TRBJ1-3; weak D call: TRBD1 (5 bases). The CDR3 length is 17 residues. The germline V and J ends were trimmed by 2 bases and 0 bases, with 14 bases remaining between them. Germline CDR1 SEHNR, CDR2 FQNEAQ (reference sequence). The CDR3 DNA reads TGTGCCAGCAGCTTAATCCAGGGTTTACTCTCTGGAAACACCATATATTTT. Encoded protein: CASSLIQGLLSGNTIYF.

The chain combines TRBV6-6 with TRBJ1-2; TRBD1 matches 7 bases. The CDR3 runs 13 residues. The germline CDR1 and CDR2 sequences are MNHNY and SVGAGI (reference sequence). The V segment lost 4 bases and the J segment 3 bases; nucleotides outside the gene matches: 2. CDR3 in amino acids: CASSLQGYYGYTF. As DNA, the CDR3 is TGTGCCAGCAGTTTACAGGGGTACTATGGCTACACCTTC.

This chain joins TRBV2 and TRBJ1-1; D might be TRBD1 (5 bases). The CDR3 has 11 amino acids. CDR1 SNHLY and CDR2 FYNNEI come from the germline V gene. The V and J ends lost 10 bases and 5 bases respectively, with 11 bases between them. This CDR3 is CATGGGTEAFF. The CDR3 DNA follows: TGTGCCACCGGGGGGGGAACTGAAGCTTTCTTT.

CDR3 loop: CASRTRDRPYQPQHF. In DNA, the CDR3 is TGTGCCAGCAGAACCCGGGACAGGCCTTATCAGCCCCAGCATTTT. J is TRBJ1-5 and V is TRBV6-6, with 8 bases that match TRBD1. Trimming took 6 bases from V and 5 from J; bases not matched to a gene: 9. Germline CDR1 is MNHNY and CDR2 is SVGAGI (reference sequence). This CDR3 contains 15 residues.

The chain joins TRBV7-9 to TRBJ1-6; D is uncertain. CDR1 and CDR2 (germline): SEHNR, FQNEAQ (reference sequence). This CDR3 is built from 15 residues. V was shortened by 5 bases and J by 9 bases, with 17 bases between the two germline ends. CDR3 loop: CASSQGGALSSPLHF. The CDR3 nucleotides are TGTGCCAGCAGCCAAGGCGGCGCGTTGAGTTCACCCCTCCACTTT. Filled out from reference TRBV7-9 and TRBJ1-6, the complete variable domain reads DTGVSQNPRHKITKRGQNVTFRCDPISEHNRLYWYRQTLGQGPEFLTYFQNEAQLEKSRLLSDRFSAERPKGSFSTLEIQRTEQGDSAMYLCASSQGGALSSPLHFGNGTRLTVT.

The V and J genes are TRBV10-3 and TRBJ2-2, with D possibly being TRBD2 (5 bases). The CDR3 is 16 amino acids. The germline V and J ends were trimmed by 0 bases and 0 bases, with 8 bases remaining between them. In germline, CDR1 is ENHRY, CDR2 SYGVKD. The CDR3 is CAISESAAANTGELFF. Written as DNA, the CDR3 is TGTGCCATCAGTGAGTCGGCAGCGGCGAACACCGGGGAGCTGTTTTTT.

Notes on this clone: The junction shows a germline mismatch at one end, possibly a read error. This chain uses TRBV7-9 with TRBJ1-5, with 10 nucleotides matching TRBD1. The CDR3 runs to 15 residues. Germline CDR1 SEHNR, CDR2 FQNEAQ (reference sequence). Here the CDR3 reads CSSSFGTGVNQPQHF. CDR3 DNA: TGTTCCAGCAGCTTCGGGACAGGGGTCAATCAGCCCCAGCATTTT.

The chain is built from TRBV19 and TRBJ1-5, with D perhaps matching TRBD1 (5 bases). V was cut by 3 bases and J by 5 bases, with 20 bases left in between. Per germline, CDR1 LNHDA and CDR2 SQIVND (reference sequence). This CDR3 comprises 17 residues. The CDR3 loop reads CASSIGQGGGVYQPQHF. CDR3 DNA sequence: TGTGCCAGTAGTATTGGCCAGGGAGGTGGGGTATATCAGCCCCAGCATTTT.

This clone came up once. The chain recombines TRBV15 with TRBJ2-3; 8 bases agree with TRBD2. Unmatched junction bases numbered 10, after V lost 2 bases and J lost 3 bases. Germline loops: CDR1 LNHNV, CDR2 YYDKDF (reference sequence). The CDR3 is 17 residues long. Written as DNA, the CDR3 is TGTGCCACCAGCAGATGGGGGGGCGGGGGGCGTACAGATACGCAGTATTTT. It specifies CATSRWGGGGRTDTQYF. The whole variable domain, remainder taken from reference TRBV15 and TRBJ2-3, is DAMVIQNPRYQVTQFGKPVTLSCSQTLNHNVMYWYQQKSSQAPKLLFHYYDKDFNNEADTPDNFQSRRPNTSFCFLDIRSPGLGDTAMYLCATSRWGGGGRTDTQYFGPGTRLTVL.

CDR3 in amino acids: CASSVGGGYTGELFF. Here the CDR3 DNA reads TGTGCCAGCAGCGTAGGTGGCGGGTACACCGGGGAGCTGTTTTTT. V and J are TRBV9 and TRBJ2-2; D is possibly TRBD2 (5 bases). Trimming cost V 0 bases and J 3 bases, with 9 bases left between them. Per the germline V gene, CDR1 is SGDLS and CDR2 is YYNGEE. The length of the CDR3 is 15 residues.

The chain carries TRBV30 and TRBJ1-5; no firm D call. Looked up from germline, CDR1 is GTSNPN and CDR2 is SVGIG (reference sequence). Trimming shortened V by 2 bases and J by 7 bases, and 15 bases separated the two germline ends. The CDR3 has 14 amino acids. The CDR3 reads CAWSRTTAGQPQHF. CDR3 coding DNA: TGTGCCTGGAGTCGTACGACCGCGGGGCAGCCCCAGCATTTT.

This clone has just one count. The chain recombines TRBV6-1 with TRBJ2-7; 7 positions match TRBD1. The junction had 6 bases not matched to a gene; V was cut back by 1 base and J by 6 bases. Looked up from germline, CDR1 is MNHNS and CDR2 is SASEGT. This CDR3 spans 14 amino acids. CDR3 bases: TGTGCCAGCAGTGAAGGGACAGGACGGTTCGAGCAGTACTTC. It yields the protein CASSEGTGRFEQYF.